This T cell receptor (beta chain) was recovered during a study of radiation and T cells in renal cell carcinoma. Concerning this clone: Its antigen remains unknown.

Data came from immunoSEQ multiplex PCR; TCRdb stores just in-frame clones and leaves some out. The sample contains 100,000 to 150,000 clones, 88% of which appear only once. General study results and limits: Baseline intratumoral clonotype presence is unknown without pretreatment biopsies. Top tumor clonotypes rose in blood 2 weeks post-radiation, then contracted.

Indicated time point: blood 2 weeks post-SBRT. Treatment described: 15 Gy SBRT to primary tumor, nephrectomy 4 weeks later. This CDR3 contains 12 residues. The V end lost 6 bases, the J end lost 3 bases, and 8 bases lay between the germline ends. CDR1 is MDHEN and CDR2 is SYDVKM in the germline V gene. This receptor was taken from a woman aged 65 to 85 with renal cell carcinoma. V usage is TRBV28 and J usage is TRBJ1-2; D is uncertain. This specimen was blood, taken from a patient whose treatment included radiotherapy and nephrectomy. The CDR3 loop is CASRVSDYGYTF. In nucleotides, the CDR3 is TGTGCCAGCAGGGTGAGTGACTATGGCTACACCTTC.